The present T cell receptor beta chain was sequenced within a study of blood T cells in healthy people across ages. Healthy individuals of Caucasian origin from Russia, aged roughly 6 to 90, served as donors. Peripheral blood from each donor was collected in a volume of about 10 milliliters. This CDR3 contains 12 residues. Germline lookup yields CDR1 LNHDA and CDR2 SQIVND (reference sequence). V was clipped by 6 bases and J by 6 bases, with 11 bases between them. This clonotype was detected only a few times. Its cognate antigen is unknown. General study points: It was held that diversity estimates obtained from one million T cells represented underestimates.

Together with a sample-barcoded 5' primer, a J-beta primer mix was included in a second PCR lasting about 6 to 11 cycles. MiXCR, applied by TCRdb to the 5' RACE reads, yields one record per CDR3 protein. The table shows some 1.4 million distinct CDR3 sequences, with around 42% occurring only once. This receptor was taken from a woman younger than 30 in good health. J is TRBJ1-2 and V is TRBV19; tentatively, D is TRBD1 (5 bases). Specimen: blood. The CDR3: CASRSSGNGYTF. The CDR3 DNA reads TGTGCCAGTAGGAGTTCAGGGAATGGCTACACCTTC.